This T cell receptor (beta chain) emerged from a study of T cell responses to AZD1222 COVID-19 vaccine. Study-wide points: Rises in breadth and depth of Spike-specific TCRs came after two AZD1222 doses.

Trimming pared 2 bases from V and 4 bases from J, leaving 11 bases between. From germline, CDR1 is MDHEN and CDR2 SYDVKM. This CDR3 has 14 residues. Using immunoSEQ multiplex PCR, the repertoire was profiled, and TCRdb retains in-frame clones only, with some absent. The top ten hold roughly 0.5% of the sample, which has roughly 170,000 clones, around 90% seen once. Comment on this clone: Its antigen is unknown.

This chain connects TRBV28 to TRBJ2-5, with D possibly TRBD2 on 6 matching bases. The receptor's source is an adult in good health. The source material was peripheral blood, sampled on day 0 of AZD1222 vaccination. Here the CDR3 reads CASSLSRRGETQYF. The CDR3 coding sequence is TGTGCCAGCAGTTTAAGTCGGCGGGGAGAGACCCAGTACTTC.